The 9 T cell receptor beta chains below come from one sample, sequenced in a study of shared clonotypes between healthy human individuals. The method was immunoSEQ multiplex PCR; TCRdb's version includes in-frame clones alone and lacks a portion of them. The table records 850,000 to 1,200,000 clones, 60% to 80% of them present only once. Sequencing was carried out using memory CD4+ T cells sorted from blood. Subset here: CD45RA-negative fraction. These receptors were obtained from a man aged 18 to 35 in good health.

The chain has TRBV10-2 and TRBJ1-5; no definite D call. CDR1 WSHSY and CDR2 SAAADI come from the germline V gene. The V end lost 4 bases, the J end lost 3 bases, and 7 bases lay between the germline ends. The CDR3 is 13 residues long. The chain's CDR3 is CASSGEINQPQHF. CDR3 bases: TGCGCCAGCAGTGGGGAAATCAATCAGCCCCAGCATTTT.

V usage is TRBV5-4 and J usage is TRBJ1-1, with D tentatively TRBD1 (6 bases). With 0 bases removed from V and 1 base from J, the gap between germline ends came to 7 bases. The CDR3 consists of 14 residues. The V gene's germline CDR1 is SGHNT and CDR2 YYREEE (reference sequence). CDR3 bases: TGTGCCAGCAGCTTGGCACAGGGGAACACTGAAGCTTTCTTT. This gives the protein CASSLAQGNTEAFF.

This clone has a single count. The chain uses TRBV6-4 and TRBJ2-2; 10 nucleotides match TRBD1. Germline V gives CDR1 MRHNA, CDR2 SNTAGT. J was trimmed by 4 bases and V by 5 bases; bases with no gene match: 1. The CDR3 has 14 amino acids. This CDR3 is CASSRDRGTGELFF. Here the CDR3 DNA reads TGTGCCAGCAGTCGGGACAGGGGCACCGGGGAGCTGTTTTTT.

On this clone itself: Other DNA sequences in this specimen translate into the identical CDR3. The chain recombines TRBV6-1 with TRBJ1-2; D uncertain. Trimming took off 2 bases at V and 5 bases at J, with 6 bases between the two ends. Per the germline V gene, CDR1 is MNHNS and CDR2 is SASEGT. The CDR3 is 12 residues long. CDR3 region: CASSETGYGYTF. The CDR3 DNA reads TGTGCCAGCAGTGAAACCGGGTATGGCTACACCTTC.

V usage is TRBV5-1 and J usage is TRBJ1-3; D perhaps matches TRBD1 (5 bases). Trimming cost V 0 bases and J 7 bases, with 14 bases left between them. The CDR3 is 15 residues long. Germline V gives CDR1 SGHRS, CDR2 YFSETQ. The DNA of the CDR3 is TGCGCCAGCAGCTTGGCCGCGTCGTCAGGGAACACCATATATTTT. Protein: CASSLAASSGNTIYF.

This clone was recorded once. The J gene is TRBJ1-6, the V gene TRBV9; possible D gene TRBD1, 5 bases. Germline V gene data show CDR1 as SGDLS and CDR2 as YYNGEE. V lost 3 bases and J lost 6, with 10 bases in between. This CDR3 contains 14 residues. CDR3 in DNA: TGTGCCAGCAGCGCAGCAGGGAGTAATTCACCCCTCCACTTT. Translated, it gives CASSAAGSNSPLHF.

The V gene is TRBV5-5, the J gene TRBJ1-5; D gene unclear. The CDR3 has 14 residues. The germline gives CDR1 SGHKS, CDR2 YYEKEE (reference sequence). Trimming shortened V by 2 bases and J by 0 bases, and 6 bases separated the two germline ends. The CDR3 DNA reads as TGTGCCAGCAGCTTCTCAGGTAGCAATCAGCCCCAGCATTTT. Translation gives CASSFSGSNQPQHF.

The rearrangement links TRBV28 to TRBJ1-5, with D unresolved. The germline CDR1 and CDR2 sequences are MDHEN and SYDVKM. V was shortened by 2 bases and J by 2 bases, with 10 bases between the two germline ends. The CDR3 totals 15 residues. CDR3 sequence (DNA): TGTGCCAGCAGTTTAAGTGCCGAGGGCAATCAGCCCCAGCATTTT. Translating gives CASSLSAEGNQPQHF.

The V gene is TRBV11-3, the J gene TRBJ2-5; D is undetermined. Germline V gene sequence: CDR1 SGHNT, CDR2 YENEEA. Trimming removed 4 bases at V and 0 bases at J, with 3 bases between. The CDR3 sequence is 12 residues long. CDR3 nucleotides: TGTGCCAGCAGCTCAAACCAAGAGACCCAGTACTTC. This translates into CASSSNQETQYF.